The entry below describes one TCR beta chain. Its target is not known. TCR beta cDNA libraries had unique molecular identifiers. A population of about 0.95 to 10 million T cells gave rise to approximately 530,000 cDNA molecules. TCRdb used MiXCR to reprocess the PCR reads, holding one entry per CDR3 protein. This sample has about 680,000 distinct CDR3 sequences, with approximately 60% found just once. The sample belongs to a study of post-analysis software for immune sequencing data. Study-wide results and limits: Relative to controls, patients with multiple sclerosis showed significantly lower normalized Chao1 diversity. When the samples were clustered directly with F measure, those that had been prepared in the same batch showed strong co-clustering. There were several TRBV segments more frequent in patients than controls, and TRBV5-6, TRBV5-1 and TRBV20-1 were among them.

The CDR3 has 15 residues. Between the trimmed V and J ends, which lost 0 bases and 3 bases, there was a span of 10 bases. Germline CDR1 and CDR2: LGHDT and YNNKEL (reference sequence). The sequence was obtained from a girl aged 2-15 years with multiple sclerosis. This chain links TRBV3-1 with TRBJ2-3; unclear D gene. What was sequenced was blood. The CDR3 nucleotides read TGTGCCAGCAGCCAAGATTTAGGCGGAACAGATACGCAGTATTTT. It encodes CASSQDLGGTDTQYF.